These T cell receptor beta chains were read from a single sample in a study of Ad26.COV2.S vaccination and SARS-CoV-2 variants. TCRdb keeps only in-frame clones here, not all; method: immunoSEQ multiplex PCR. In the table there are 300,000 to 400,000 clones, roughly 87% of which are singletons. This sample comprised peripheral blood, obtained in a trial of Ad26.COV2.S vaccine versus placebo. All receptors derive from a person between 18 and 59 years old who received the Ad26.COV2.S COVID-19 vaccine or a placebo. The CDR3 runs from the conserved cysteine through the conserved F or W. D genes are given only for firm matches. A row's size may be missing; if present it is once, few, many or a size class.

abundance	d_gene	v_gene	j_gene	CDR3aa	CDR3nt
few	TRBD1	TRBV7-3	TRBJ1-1	CASSPTGDLNTEAFF	TGTGCCAGCAGCCCAACAGGGGACCTGAACACTGAAGCTTTCTTT
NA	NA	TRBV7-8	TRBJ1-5	CASSNYRGGGSNQPQHF	TGTGCCAGCAGCAATTACCGGGGCGGGGGGAGCAATCAGCCCCAGCATTTT
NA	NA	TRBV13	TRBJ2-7	CASSSGVDYEQYF	TGTGCCAGCAGCTCCGGTGTTGACTACGAGCAGTACTTC
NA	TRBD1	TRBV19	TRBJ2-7	CASSIKQGNHEQYF	TGTGCCAGTAGTATAAAACAGGGGAACCACGAGCAGTACTTC
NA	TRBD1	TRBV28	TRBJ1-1	CASRHRYQKQGASQSSRYTEAFF	TGTGCCAGCAGGCATCGATACCAAAAACAGGGGGCAAGCCAGTCTTCAAGGTACACTGAAGCTTTCTTT
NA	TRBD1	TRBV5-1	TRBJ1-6	CASSNSGTGNSPLHF	TGCGCCAGCAGCAACTCCGGGACAGGGAATTCACCCCTCCACTTT
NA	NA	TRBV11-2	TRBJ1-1	CASSLGKNTEAFF	TGTGCCAGCAGCTTAGGGAAGAACACTGAAGCTTTCTTT
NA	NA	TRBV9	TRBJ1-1	CASSVDEQGNTEAFF	TGTGCCAGCAGCGTAGATGAACAGGGGAACACTGAAGCTTTCTTT
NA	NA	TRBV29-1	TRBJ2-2	CSVNRANTGELFF	TGCAGCGTCAATAGGGCGAACACCGGGGAGCTGTTTTTT
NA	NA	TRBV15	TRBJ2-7	CATSRGPPATYEQYF	TGTGCCACCAGCAGGGGGCCGCCGGCTACCTACGAGCAGTACTTC
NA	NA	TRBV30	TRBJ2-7	CAWRGAQVSAYEQYF	TGTGCCTGGAGGGGGGCCCAGGTTTCCGCCTACGAGCAGTACTTC
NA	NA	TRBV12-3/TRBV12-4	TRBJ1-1	CASSLGGSTEAFF	TGTGCCAGCAGTTTAGGGGGATCCACTGAAGCTTTCTTT
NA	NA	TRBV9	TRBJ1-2	CASSVGEGGYGYTF	TGTGCCAGCAGCGTAGGTGAGGGTGGCTATGGCTACACCTTC
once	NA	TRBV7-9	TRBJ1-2	CASSFSTNYGYTF	TGTGCCAGCAGCTTTAGCACCAACTATGGCTACACCTTC
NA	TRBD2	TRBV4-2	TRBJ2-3	CASSHRLAGTDTQYF	TGTGCCAGCAGTCACAGACTAGCGGGGACAGATACGCAGTATTTT
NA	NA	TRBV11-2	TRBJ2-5	CASSPPGLRGTQYF	TGTGCCAGCAGCCCCCCGGGGCTACGAGGGACCCAGTACTTC